This is a list of T cell receptor beta chains from one sample in a study of OX40 agonist ivuxolimab in advanced cancers. TCRdb's copy holds only in-frame clones and misses some; the assay was immunoSEQ multiplex PCR. There are about 27,000 clones in the sample; roughly 80% occur only once, and approximately 30% lies in the top ten. This material consisted of CD4+ or CD8+ T cells sorted from blood, taken in a trial of the OX40 agonist ivuxolimab. The receptors derive from an adult with an advanced solid tumor such as melanoma, head and neck, liver or kidney cancer. The CDR3 runs from the conserved cysteine through the conserved F or W. The D gene is left open where the match is weak. Clone size, where shown, is once, few, many, or a class for clones that have expanded.

CDR3aa	CDR3nt	j_gene	d_gene	abundance	v_gene
CASSPTGRATEAFF	TGTGCCAGCAGCCCCACCGGGAGGGCTACTGAAGCTTTCTTT	TRBJ1-1	-	-	TRBV6-4
CAIPRPLAGEYQETQYF	TGTGCCATCCCGCGGCCACTAGCGGGAGAGTACCAAGAGACCCAGTACTTC	TRBJ2-5	TRBD2	-	TRBV28
CAWSKGQGAFTNEQFF	TGTGCCTGGAGTAAGGGACAGGGGGCCTTCACCAATGAGCAGTTCTTC	TRBJ2-1	TRBD1	-	TRBV30
CASSLNPAIEAFF	TGTGCCAGCAGCTTAAATCCAGCTATTGAAGCTTTCTTT	TRBJ1-1	-	-	TRBV7-3
CASSRTSGTGGEQYF	TGTGCCAGCAGCCGTACCTCTGGGACAGGGGGCGAGCAGTACTTC	TRBJ2-7	TRBD1	-	TRBV7-8
CASSYSGGAGEEQFF	TGTGCCAGCAGTTACTCGGGGGGGGCCGGAGAGGAGCAGTTCTTC	TRBJ2-1	-	-	TRBV6-5
CSVEGLASSYEQYF	TGCAGCGTTGAGGGGCTGGCCAGCTCCTACGAGCAGTACTTC	TRBJ2-7	-	-	TRBV29-1
CASSQPTDSGGTYGYTF	TGTGCCAGCTCACAACCTACAGATTCAGGGGGTACCTATGGCTACACCTTC	TRBJ1-2	TRBD1	-	TRBV18
CASSSRDRKMQETQYF	TGTGCCAGCAGCTCCAGGGACAGGAAGATGCAAGAGACCCAGTACTTC	TRBJ2-5	TRBD1	-	TRBV11-3
CASSLARSSYNEQFF	TGTGCCAGCAGTTTAGCGCGGAGCTCCTACAATGAGCAGTTCTTC	TRBJ2-1	-	-	TRBV28
CASSLTGGTTYSNQPQHF	TGCGCCAGCAGCCTGACAGGGGGGACCACCTATAGCAATCAGCCCCAGCATTTT	TRBJ1-5	TRBD1	-	TRBV4-1
CASSPGRIEAFF	TGTGCCAGCAGCCCAGGACGGATCGAAGCTTTCTTT	TRBJ1-1	-	-	TRBV28
CASSQLTSSDYEQYF	TGCGCCAGCAGTCAGTTGACTAGTTCCGACTACGAGCAGTACTTC	TRBJ2-7	-	few	TRBV4-1
CASTERGTGENIQYF	TGTGCCAGCACCGAACGCGGGACAGGGGAAAACATTCAGTACTTC	TRBJ2-4	TRBD1	-	TRBV6-6
CSTTGVGNTEAFF	TGCAGCACTACAGGGGTTGGGAACACTGAAGCTTTCTTT	TRBJ1-1	TRBD1	once	TRBV29-1